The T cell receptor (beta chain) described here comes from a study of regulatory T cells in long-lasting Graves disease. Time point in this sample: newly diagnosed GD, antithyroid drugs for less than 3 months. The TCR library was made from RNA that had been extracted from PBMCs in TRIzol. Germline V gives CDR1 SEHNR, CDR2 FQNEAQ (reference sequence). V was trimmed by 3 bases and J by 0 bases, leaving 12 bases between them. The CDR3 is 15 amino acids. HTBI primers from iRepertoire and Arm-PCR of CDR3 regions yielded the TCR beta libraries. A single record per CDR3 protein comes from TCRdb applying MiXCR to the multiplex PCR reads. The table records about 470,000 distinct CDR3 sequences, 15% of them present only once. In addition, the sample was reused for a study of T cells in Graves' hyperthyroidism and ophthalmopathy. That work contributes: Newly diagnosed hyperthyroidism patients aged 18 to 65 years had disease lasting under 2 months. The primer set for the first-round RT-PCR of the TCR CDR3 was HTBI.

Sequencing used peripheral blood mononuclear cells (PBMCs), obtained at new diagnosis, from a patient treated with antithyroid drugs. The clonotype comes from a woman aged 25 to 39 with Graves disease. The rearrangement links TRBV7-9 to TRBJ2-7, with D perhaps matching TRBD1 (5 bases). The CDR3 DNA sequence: TGTGCCAGCAGCTTTGGTGACAGCAGCTCCTACGAGCAGTACTTC. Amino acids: CASSFGDSSSYEQYF.